Many counts were recorded for the clone carrying this TCR beta chain. These data belong to a study of spatial heterogeneity in lung cancer. Study information: The donors were more than 70 patients with non-small cell lung cancer that was early-stage and untreated. The follow-up PBMC samples were sequenced whenever they were available. The median time to follow-up was about two years after resection.

TCRdb passed the 5' RACE reads through MiXCR, listing each CDR3 protein once. The data contain more than 75,000 distinct CDR3 sequences, just under 20% of them singletons. The time point was: blood at routine non-recurrence follow-up after resection. Sequencing of whole RNA from tumor, nontumor lung or frozen PBMC involved no sorting. Germline CDR1 reads SQVTM; CDR2 reads ANQGSEA. This CDR3 has 14 amino acids. V lost 8 bases, J lost 3 bases, and 9 bases stayed unmatched. The V call is TRBV29-1, the J call TRBJ2-3, with TRBD1 matching 9 bases. Sequencing used PBMCs, obtained at follow-up. The receptor was derived from a male donor with early-stage non-small cell lung cancer. CDR3 region: CSSIGQGLTDTQYF. CDR3 sequence (DNA): TGCAGCTCGATCGGACAGGGGCTTACAGATACGCAGTATTTT.